This is a list of T cell receptor beta chains from one sample in a study of CD8 T cell repertoires and HIV-1 epitope variants. Their antigens are not known. The assay was immunoSEQ multiplex PCR, and TCRdb's table has in-frame clones only and misses some. The sample includes roughly 4,800 clones, roughly 60% of them seen just once. Material: cultured CD8+ T cells derived from PBMCs. These receptor sequences come from a male donor with HIV. Both conserved end residues are part of each CDR3. D genes are given only for firm matches. The listing skips clone size in some rows; elsewhere it reads once, few, many or a size class.

D gene	clone size	V gene	J gene	CDR3 DNA	CDR3 protein
-	medium-sized	TRBV7-8	TRBJ2-5	TGTGCCAGCAGCGACGGACAACCCCAAGAGACCCAGTACTTC	CASSDGQPQETQYF
TRBD1	-	TRBV2	TRBJ1-1	TGTGCCAGCAGCTCTATGACAGGGCGCACTGAAGCTTTCTTT	CASSSMTGRTEAFF
-	-	TRBV6-5	TRBJ1-2	TGTGCCAGCAGTTACTGGCCCACAGCTAACTATGGCTACACCTTC	CASSYWPTANYGYTF
TRBD2	-	TRBV29-1	TRBJ2-1	TGCAGCGTTGATGAACTAGCGGGAGATGAGCAGTTCTTC	CSVDELAGDEQFF
-	-	TRBV7-8	TRBJ2-5	TGTGCCAGCAGCCTCGCCGATACTGGGGGTCCCGAGACCCAGTACTTC	CASSLADTGGPETQYF
TRBD2	-	TRBV25-1	TRBJ2-1	TGTGCCAGCAGTGAAGCGGGGGGACCCTACAATGAGCAGTTCTTC	CASSEAGGPYNEQFF
TRBD2	-	TRBV6-6	TRBJ2-1	TGTGCCAGCAGTTACAAGCTAGCGGGAGATGAGCAGTTCTTC	CASSYKLAGDEQFF
-	once	TRBV10-3	TRBJ1-1	TGTGCCATCAGTGAGTCGGTTTCGGGTACTGAAGCTTTCTTT	CAISESVSGTEAFF
-	-	TRBV28	TRBJ2-1	TGTGCCAGCAGTTTGTTACGAATCCGGGACTTTGCTCCAGACGAAGGGTACAATGAGCAGTTCTTC	CASSLLRIRDFAPDEGYNEQFF
-	-	TRBV10-2	TRBJ2-5	TGCGCCAGCAGTGAGGGAAAAATCGTGTCTAGAGAGACCCAGTACTTC	CASSEGKIVSRETQYF
TRBD1	few	TRBV5-1	TRBJ1-1	TGCGCCAGCAGCTTAATCCGACAGGGGGGGAGCACTGAAGCTTTCTTT	CASSLIRQGGSTEAFF
TRBD2	-	TRBV11-1	TRBJ2-7	TGTGCCAGCAGCTTAGTCGGTAGCGGGAGTAGTCAGTACTTC	CASSLVGSGSSQYF
TRBD2	once	TRBV6-5	TRBJ2-3	TGTGCCAGCAGTTATAGCGGGAGTATTACAGATACGCAGTATTTT	CASSYSGSITDTQYF
TRBD1	-	TRBV4-3	TRBJ2-7	TGCGCCAGCGGACCAGGGGGAACGGGCTACGAGCAGTACTTC	CASGPGGTGYEQYF
-	-	TRBV5-1	TRBJ2-2	TGCGCCAGCAGCTTTGATACCGGGGAGCTGTTTTTT	CASSFDTGELFF
-	-	TRBV28	TRBJ2-7	TGTGCCAGCAGTGTCCAGGGGGGCCCAGAACGGGGGGACTTC	CASSVQGGPERGDF
-	-	TRBV10-1	TRBJ2-7	TGCGCCAGCAGTGACAACAGGGCTAGCGACGAGCAGTACTTC	CASSDNRASDEQYF
-	-	TRBV9	TRBJ2-1	TGTGCCAGCAGCATAGACACGAGCTCCTACAATGAGCAGTTCTTC	CASSIDTSSYNEQFF
-	-	TRBV5-4	TRBJ2-3	TGTGCCAGCAGCTTTCGTCCAGATACGCAGTATTTT	CASSFRPDTQYF
-	-	TRBV7-9	TRBJ2-6	TGTGCCAGCAGCCACAAGGAAGGGTACTCTGGGGCCAACGTCCTGACTTTC	CASSHKEGYSGANVLTF
TRBD1	-	TRBV7-9	TRBJ1-5	TGTGCCAGCAGCCGACAGGGGTCCAACAATCAGCCCCAGCATTTT	CASSRQGSNNQPQHF
-	-	TRBV15	TRBJ2-7	TGTGCCACCAGCAGAGAACAGGGCCCCTACGAGCAGTACTTC	CATSREQGPYEQYF
-	few	TRBV10-3	TRBJ2-5	TGTGCCATCAGTGAGTCGACGGACAGAGAGACCCAGTACTTC	CAISESTDRETQYF
-	-	TRBV27	TRBJ1-2	TGTGCCAGCAGTTTACTTGGGGGGTACTATGGCTACACCTTC	CASSLLGGYYGYTF
-	medium-sized	TRBV11-3	TRBJ2-3	TGTGCCAGCAGCCGAAGAGAGGGAGTGGGAGATACGCAGTATTTT	CASSRREGVGDTQYF
-	few	TRBV9	TRBJ1-1	TGTGCCAGCAGTGGGGGTTCGAACAGGCCTGTGAACACTGAAGCTTTCTTT	CASSGGSNRPVNTEAFF
-	-	TRBV7-9	TRBJ1-1	TGTGCCAGCACCAAGGGACCGTCGAACACTGAAGCTTTCTTT	CASTKGPSNTEAFF
TRBD2	-	TRBV28	TRBJ2-3	TGTGCCAGCAGTTGGGGACTAGCGCCAGATACGCAGTATTTT	CASSWGLAPDTQYF
TRBD1	-	TRBV30	TRBJ1-2	TGTGCCTGGAGTCCTGGGACAGGGATCTATGGCTACACCTTC	CAWSPGTGIYGYTF
TRBD1	once	TRBV19	TRBJ2-5	TGTGCCAGTAGCGGGACAGGGGCGACGGAGACCCAGTACTTC	CASSGTGATETQYF
TRBD2	-	TRBV13	TRBJ2-1	TGTGCCAGCAGCCCGAGGACTAGCGGGAAAGGTGAGCAGTTCTTC	CASSPRTSGKGEQFF
-	once	TRBV21-1	TRBJ1-5	TGTGCCAGCAGCAAAGCGGCGGGGCGCAGGTATCAGCCCCAGCATTTT	CASSKAAGRRYQPQHF
-	once	TRBV10-1	TRBJ1-3	TGCGCCAGCGGATCGAGCTCTGGAAACACCATATATTTT	CASGSSSGNTIYF
TRBD2	few	TRBV29-1	TRBJ2-1	TGCAGCGTTCGTCAACTAGCGGGAGTGGGCAATGAGCAGTTCTTC	CSVRQLAGVGNEQFF
TRBD2	-	TRBV2	TRBJ2-1	TGTGCCAGCGTCTATAGCGGGGGATCCTACAATGAGCAGTTCTTC	CASVYSGGSYNEQFF
-	-	TRBV7-9	TRBJ2-1	TGTGCCAGCAGCTCGTCCGGGACCGCCCCGTTCTTC	CASSSSGTAPFF
-	-	TRBV5-1	TRBJ2-7	TGCGCCAGCAGCTTAAACACGGGGGAGCAGTACTTC	CASSLNTGEQYF
-	-	TRBV12-5	TRBJ2-6	TGTGCTAGTGGTCCCGCACGTGCAGGACAAAGTCGGGCCAACGTCCTGACTTTC	CASGPARAGQSRANVLTF
-	-	TRBV7-8	TRBJ1-1	TGTGCCAGCAGCTTAAACCTTTGGGCTGAAGCTTTCTTT	CASSLNLWAEAFF
-	-	TRBV27	TRBJ2-7	TGTGCCAGCAGTTCAGATGTCTCGGCCTACGAGCAGTACTTC	CASSSDVSAYEQYF
-	-	TRBV4-3	TRBJ1-4	TGCGCCAGCAGCCAGCAGGGTATCGATGAAAAACTGTTTTTT	CASSQQGIDEKLFF
TRBD1	-	TRBV4-1	TRBJ1-6	TGCGCCAGCAGCCAACTAGGACAGGGGAATTCACCCCTCCACTTT	CASSQLGQGNSPLHF
TRBD1	-	TRBV11-3	TRBJ2-1	TGTGCCAGCAGCTTCCAGGGAGGACAGGGAGTCAATGAGCAGTTCTTC	CASSFQGGQGVNEQFF
TRBD2	-	TRBV30	TRBJ2-7	TGTGCCTGGAGAATAGCGGGGGGCTACGAGCAGTACTTC	CAWRIAGGYEQYF
TRBD2	-	TRBV5-5	TRBJ2-7	TGTGCCAGCAGCTTGGGAGGCGGGGGGCAGCCTGATCGAGACTTC	CASSLGGGGQPDRDF
-	-	TRBV27	TRBJ2-5	TGTGCCAGCAGTTTGTCTACAGGGATGGGAGAGACCCAGTACTTC	CASSLSTGMGETQYF
-	-	TRBV28	TRBJ2-7	TGTGCCAGCCGGATGGGCAGGGTGTCCTACGAGCAGTACTTC	CASRMGRVSYEQYF
-	few	TRBV5-6	TRBJ2-2	TGTGCCAGCAGCCCGGAGATGAACACCGGGGAGCTGTTTTTT	CASSPEMNTGELFF
-	-	TRBV9	TRBJ1-4	TGTGCCAGCAGCCCTCACTTGGGTCCATTTGAAAAACTGTTTTTT	CASSPHLGPFEKLFF
TRBD2	-	TRBV13	TRBJ2-7	TGTGCCAGCAGCTTAGCCGGGACTAGCGGGAGGAGCTCCTACGAGCAGTACTTC	CASSLAGTSGRSSYEQYF
-	-	TRBV5-1	TRBJ1-2	TGCGCCAGCAGCTTGGGACAATTGGATGGCTACACCTTC	CASSLGQLDGYTF
-	-	TRBV2	TRBJ2-7	TGTGCCAGCACGGCCAGCACCTACGAGCAGTACTTC	CASTASTYEQYF
-	few	TRBV29-1	TRBJ1-1	TGCAGCGTTGATTCTGGGTTGAACACTGAAGCTTTCTTT	CSVDSGLNTEAFF
-	few	TRBV7-6	TRBJ2-7	TGTGCCAGCAGCCCCGGGACGGACTCCTACGAGCAGTACTTC	CASSPGTDSYEQYF
TRBD1	-	TRBV9	TRBJ2-7	TGTGCCAGCAGCGTAGCAGGGACAGGGGTATACGAGCAGTACTTC	CASSVAGTGVYEQYF
-	-	TRBV7-2	TRBJ2-2	TGTGCCAGCAGCTTAGCGGGGGGAGGCACCGGGGAGCTGTTTTTT	CASSLAGGGTGELFF
-	-	TRBV18	TRBJ2-7	TGTGCCAGCTCACCACGGGAAACCTCCAGCTCCTACGAGCAGTACTTC	CASSPRETSSSYEQYF
TRBD2	-	TRBV16	TRBJ2-7	TGTGCCAGCAGCCAATTGGGACTAGCGGGAGGACGGTACGAGCAGTACTTC	CASSQLGLAGGRYEQYF
-	few	TRBV2	TRBJ2-1	TGTGCCAGCAGTGGGTTGGTTTCAGAGCAGTTCTTC	CASSGLVSEQFF
-	-	TRBV27	TRBJ1-5	TGTGCCAGCAGAATGGGGGGGAATCAGCCCCAGCATTTT	CASRMGGNQPQHF